This TCR beta chain emerged from a study of neurological immune-mediated disorders. The cDNA came from 5'RACE with 10-nucleotide random UMIs. Per sequencing run, 15-18 subjects together gave over 170 million TCR-beta sequences. TCRdb reanalysed the 5' RACE reads using MiXCR and keeps one entry per CDR3 protein. The sample holds roughly 100,000 distinct CDR3 sequences, 11% seen once. The time point was: longitudinal time-point 3. Study-level points and caveats: Multiple sclerosis was found to have the least TCR clonal expansion, below healthy controls, and HTLV-1-associated myelopathy the most. Among expanded clones, no CDR3 amino acid sequences were shared across subjects, a pattern suggesting private repertoires in all groups.

This clonotype was counted ten times or more. The target antigen is unknown. This TCR came from a female donor with HTLV-1-associated myelopathy (HAM/TSP). Source material: PBMCs.

The CDR3 region is CASSWITGTDTQYF. DNA of the CDR3: TGTGCCAGCAGCTGGATTACGGGCACAGATACGCAGTATTTT. The chain couples TRBV11-2 to TRBJ2-3; D not resolved. CDR1 is SGHAT and CDR2 is FQNNGV in the germline V gene. The CDR3 covers 14 residues. V was clipped by 4 bases and J by 1 base, with 9 bases between them.